This TCR beta chain was captured in a study of a mutant IDH1 vaccine in newly diagnosed glioma. TCRdb's copy holds only in-frame clones and misses some; the assay was immunoSEQ multiplex PCR. The sample has roughly 34,000 clones, about three quarters seen once. This CDR3 spans 15 amino acids. Germline CDR1 is SGHVS and CDR2 is FQNEAQ. V gave up 4 bases and J gave up 0 bases; unmatched junction bases: 2. The time point was: baseline, week 1 (first vaccination visit). As to treatment: pre-vaccination baseline after standard-of-care therapy. Sequences were derived from peripheral blood mononuclear cells (PBMCs), sampled from a glioma patient treated with radiotherapy, temozolomide or both. This chain links TRBV7-8 with TRBJ2-5, with 10 positions matching TRBD1. The sequence derives from a man between 45 and 60 years old with glioma. Some clones in this sample may be carry-over from other donors' samples. The CDR3 protein is CASSWDRGHQETQYF. The CDR3 DNA follows: TGTGCCAGCAGCTGGGACAGGGGTCACCAAGAGACCCAGTACTTC.